The T cell receptor (beta chain) described here comes from a study of T-cell memory formation after mild COVID-19. Study information: TCR clusters were mostly confined to one donor each. Overall study results and limits: Clones contracting across day 15 to 85 had a balanced CD4/CD8 profile; later expanding clones leaned CD4+. SARS-CoV-2 specificity was not confirmed for second-wave clones peaking on day 37. The study found contracting CD4+ clones mainly in CM and EM and contracting CD8+ clones in EMRA.

On this clonotype: The target antigen is unknown.

TCRdb passed the 5' RACE reads through MiXCR, listing each CDR3 protein once. Among about 110,000 distinct CDR3 sequences listed, approximately 15% were seen once. Sequenced sample: PBMCs or a T cell subset sorted from them (not recorded which). This TCR was recovered from a man between 18 and 35 years old who had mild COVID-19 (a few samples of this study predate the infection). Cell type and time point are not known.

The CDR3, as DNA: TGCGCCAGCAGCCAAGCTCTCTTCGGACAGAGCTCCTACGAGCAGTACTTC. Residues: CASSQALFGQSSYEQYF. The chain couples TRBV4-1 to TRBJ2-7, with D possibly TRBD1 on 6 matching bases. The CDR3 contains 17 residues. The V and J ends lost 1 base and 0 bases respectively, with 16 bases between them. Germline V gene sequence: CDR1 MGHRA, CDR2 YSYEKL.